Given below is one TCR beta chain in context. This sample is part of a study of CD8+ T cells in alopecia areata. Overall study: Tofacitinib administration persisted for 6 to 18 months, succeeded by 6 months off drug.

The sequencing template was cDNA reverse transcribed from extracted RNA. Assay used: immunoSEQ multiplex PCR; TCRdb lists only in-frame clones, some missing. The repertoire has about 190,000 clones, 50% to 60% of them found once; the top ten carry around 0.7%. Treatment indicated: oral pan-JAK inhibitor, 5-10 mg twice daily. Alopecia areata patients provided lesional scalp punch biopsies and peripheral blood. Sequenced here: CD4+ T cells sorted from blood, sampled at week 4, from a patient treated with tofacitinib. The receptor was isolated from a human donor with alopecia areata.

The chain's CDR3 is CSVRRGTSTYNEQFF. For the CDR3, the DNA is TGCAGCGTCCGGAGGGGGACTAGCACCTACAATGAGCAGTTCTTC. The rearrangement uses TRBV29-1 and TRBJ2-1; 9 bases map to TRBD2. From germline, CDR1 is SQVTM and CDR2 ANQGSEA. The J segment lost 2 bases and the V segment lost 6 bases, leaving 8 bases of the junction unmatched. The CDR3 has 15 residues.